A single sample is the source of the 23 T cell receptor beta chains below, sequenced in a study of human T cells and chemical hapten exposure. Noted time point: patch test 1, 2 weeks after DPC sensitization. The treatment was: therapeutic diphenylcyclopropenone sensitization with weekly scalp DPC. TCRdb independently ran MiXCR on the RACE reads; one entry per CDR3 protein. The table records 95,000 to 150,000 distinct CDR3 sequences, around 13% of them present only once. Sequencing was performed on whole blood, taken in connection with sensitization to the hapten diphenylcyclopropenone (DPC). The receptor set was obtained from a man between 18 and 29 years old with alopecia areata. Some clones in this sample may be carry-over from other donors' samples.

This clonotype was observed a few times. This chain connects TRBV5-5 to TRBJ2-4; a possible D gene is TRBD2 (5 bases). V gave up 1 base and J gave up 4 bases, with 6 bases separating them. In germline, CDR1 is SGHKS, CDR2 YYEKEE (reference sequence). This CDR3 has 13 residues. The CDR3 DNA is TGTGCCAGCAGCTTGACGGGGAAAAACATTCAGTACTTC. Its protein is CASSLTGKNIQYF.

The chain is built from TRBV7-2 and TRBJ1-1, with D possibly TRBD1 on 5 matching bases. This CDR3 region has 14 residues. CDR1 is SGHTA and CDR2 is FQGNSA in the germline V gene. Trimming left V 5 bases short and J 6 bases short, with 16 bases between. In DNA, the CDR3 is TGTGCCAGCAGCGTAGACAGCCTCCAGGCTGAAGCTTTCTTT. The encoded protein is CASSVDSLQAEAFF.

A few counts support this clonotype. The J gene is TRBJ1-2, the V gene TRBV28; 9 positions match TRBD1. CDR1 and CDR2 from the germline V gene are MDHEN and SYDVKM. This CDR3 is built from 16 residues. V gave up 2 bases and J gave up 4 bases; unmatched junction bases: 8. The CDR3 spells CASSLGGQGVIYGYTF. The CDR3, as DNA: TGTGCCAGCAGTTTAGGGGGACAGGGTGTCATCTATGGCTACACCTTC.

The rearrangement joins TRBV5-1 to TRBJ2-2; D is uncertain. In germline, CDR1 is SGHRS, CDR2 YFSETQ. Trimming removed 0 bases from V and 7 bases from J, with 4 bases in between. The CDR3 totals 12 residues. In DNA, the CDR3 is TGCGCCAGCAGCTTGGCTAACGGGGAGCTGTTTTTT. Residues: CASSLANGELFF.

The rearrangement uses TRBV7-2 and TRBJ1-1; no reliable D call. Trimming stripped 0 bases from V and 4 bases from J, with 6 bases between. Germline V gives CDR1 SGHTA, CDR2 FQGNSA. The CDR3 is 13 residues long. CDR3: CASSLAVITEAFF. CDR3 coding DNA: TGTGCCAGCAGCTTAGCAGTAATCACTGAAGCTTTCTTT. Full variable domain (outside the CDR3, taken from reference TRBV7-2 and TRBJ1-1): GAGVSQSPSNKVTEKGKDVELRCDPISGHTALYWYRQSLGQGLEFLIYFQGNSAPDKSGLPSDRFSAERTGGSVSTLTIQRTQQEDSAVYLCASSLAVITEAFFGQGTRLTVV.

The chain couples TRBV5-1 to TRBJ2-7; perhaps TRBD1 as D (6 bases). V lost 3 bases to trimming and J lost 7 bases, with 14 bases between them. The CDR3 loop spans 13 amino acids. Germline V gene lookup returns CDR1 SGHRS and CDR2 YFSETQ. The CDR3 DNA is TGCGCCAGCAGCTCCGGGACAACGGGGGAGCAGTACGTC. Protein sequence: CASSSGTTGEQYV.

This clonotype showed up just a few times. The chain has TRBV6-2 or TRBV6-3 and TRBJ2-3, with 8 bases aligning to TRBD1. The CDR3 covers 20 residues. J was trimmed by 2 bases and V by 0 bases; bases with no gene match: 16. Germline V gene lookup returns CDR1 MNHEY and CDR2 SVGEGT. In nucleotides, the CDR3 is TGTGCCAGCAGTTACTCTTCTTGGTATATACCGGGACAGGACACAGATACGCAGTATTTT. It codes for CASSYSSWYIPGQDTDTQYF.

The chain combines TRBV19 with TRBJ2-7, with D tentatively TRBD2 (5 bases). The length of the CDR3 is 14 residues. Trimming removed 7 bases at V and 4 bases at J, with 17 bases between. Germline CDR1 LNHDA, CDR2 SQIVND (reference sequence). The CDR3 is CASKTQRGSYEQYF. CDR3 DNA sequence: TGTGCCAGTAAGACACAACGGGGATCATACGAGCAGTACTTC.

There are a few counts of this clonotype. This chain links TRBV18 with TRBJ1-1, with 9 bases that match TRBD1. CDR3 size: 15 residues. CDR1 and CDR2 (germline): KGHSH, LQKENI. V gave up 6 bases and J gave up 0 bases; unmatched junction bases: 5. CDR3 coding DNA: TGTGCCAGCTCTCCCGGGACAGGGATGAACACTGAAGCTTTCTTT. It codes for CASSPGTGMNTEAFF.

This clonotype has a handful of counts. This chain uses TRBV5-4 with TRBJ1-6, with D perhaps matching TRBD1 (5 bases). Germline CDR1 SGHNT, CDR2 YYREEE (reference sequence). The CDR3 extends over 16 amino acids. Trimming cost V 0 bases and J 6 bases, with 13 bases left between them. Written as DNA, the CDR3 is TGTGCCAGCAGCTTGGGTTCAGGGAGCCTTAATTCACCCCTCCACTTT. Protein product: CASSLGSGSLNSPLHF. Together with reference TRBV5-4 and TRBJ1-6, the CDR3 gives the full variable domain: ETGVTQSPTHLIKTRGQQVTLRCSSQSGHNTVSWYQQALGQGPQFIFQYYREEENGRGNFPPRFSGLQFPNYSSELNVNALELDDSALYLCASSLGSGSLNSPLHFGNGTRLTVT.

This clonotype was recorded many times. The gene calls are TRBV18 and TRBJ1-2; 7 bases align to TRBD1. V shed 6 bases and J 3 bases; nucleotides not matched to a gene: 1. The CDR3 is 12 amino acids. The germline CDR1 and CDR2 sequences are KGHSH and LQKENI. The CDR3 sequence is CASSGQDYGYTF. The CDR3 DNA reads TGTGCCAGCTCCGGACAGGACTATGGCTACACCTTC.

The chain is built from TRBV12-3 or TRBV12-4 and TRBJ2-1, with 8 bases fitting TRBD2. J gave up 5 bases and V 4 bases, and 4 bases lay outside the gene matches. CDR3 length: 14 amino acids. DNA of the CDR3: TGTGCCAGCAGTTCGGGGACTAGGAACAATGAGCAGTTCTTC. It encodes CASSSGTRNNEQFF.

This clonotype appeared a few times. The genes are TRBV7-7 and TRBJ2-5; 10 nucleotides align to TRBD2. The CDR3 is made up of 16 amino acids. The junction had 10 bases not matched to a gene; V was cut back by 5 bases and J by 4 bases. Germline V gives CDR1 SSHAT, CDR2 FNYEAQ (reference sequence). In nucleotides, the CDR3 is TGTGCCAGCAGCCTGGGAGCGGGGGGGCGACGAGAGACCCAGTACTTC. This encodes CASSLGAGGRRETQYF.

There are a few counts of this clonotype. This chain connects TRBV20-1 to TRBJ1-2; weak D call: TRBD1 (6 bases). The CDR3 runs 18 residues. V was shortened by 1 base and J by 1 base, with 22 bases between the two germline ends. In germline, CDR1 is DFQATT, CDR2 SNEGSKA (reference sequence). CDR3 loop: CSARGSTGPSGDNYGYTF. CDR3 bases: TGCAGTGCTAGAGGGTCCACAGGGCCGTCGGGAGATAACTATGGCTACACCTTC.

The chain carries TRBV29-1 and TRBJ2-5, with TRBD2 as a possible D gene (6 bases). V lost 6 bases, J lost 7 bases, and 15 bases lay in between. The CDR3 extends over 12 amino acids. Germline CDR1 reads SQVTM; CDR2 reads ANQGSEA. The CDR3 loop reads CSVLPGDGTQYF. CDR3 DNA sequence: TGCAGCGTGCTACCGGGGGACGGGACCCAGTACTTC. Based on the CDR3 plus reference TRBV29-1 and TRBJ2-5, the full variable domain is SAVISQKPSRDICQRGTSLTIQCQVDSQVTMMFWYRQQPGQSLTLIATANQGSEATYESGFVIDKFPISRPNLTFSTLTVSNMSPEDSSIYLCSVLPGDGTQYFGPGTRLLVL.

CDR3 coding DNA: TGCAGTGCTCTCTCGGGGGGAGTTCAGCCCCAGCATTTT. Protein: CSALSGGVQPQHF. The chain has TRBV20-1 and TRBJ1-5; tentative D call: TRBD1 (5 bases). Germline V gene sequence: CDR1 DFQATT, CDR2 SNEGSKA (reference sequence). Trimming stripped 5 bases from V and 6 bases from J, with 14 bases between. This CDR3 has 13 amino acids.

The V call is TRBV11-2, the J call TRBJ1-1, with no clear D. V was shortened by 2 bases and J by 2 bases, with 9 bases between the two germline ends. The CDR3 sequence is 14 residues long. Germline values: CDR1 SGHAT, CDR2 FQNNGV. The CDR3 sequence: CASSLQPTNTEAFF. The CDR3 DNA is TGTGCCAGCAGCTTACAACCTACAAACACTGAAGCTTTCTTT.

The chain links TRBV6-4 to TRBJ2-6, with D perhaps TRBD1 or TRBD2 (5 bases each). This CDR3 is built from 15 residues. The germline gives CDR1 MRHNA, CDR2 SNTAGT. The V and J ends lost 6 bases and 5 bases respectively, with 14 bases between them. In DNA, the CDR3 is TGTGCCAGCAGCGAGTCCCAGGGACGGGCCAACGTCCTGACTTTC. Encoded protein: CASSESQGRANVLTF.

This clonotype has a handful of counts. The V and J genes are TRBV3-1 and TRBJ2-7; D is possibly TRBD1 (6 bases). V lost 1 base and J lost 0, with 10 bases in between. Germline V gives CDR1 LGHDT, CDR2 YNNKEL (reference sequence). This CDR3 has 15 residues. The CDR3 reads CASSQAQGSSYEQYF. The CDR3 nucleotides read TGTGCCAGCAGCCAAGCACAGGGTAGCTCCTACGAGCAGTACTTC.

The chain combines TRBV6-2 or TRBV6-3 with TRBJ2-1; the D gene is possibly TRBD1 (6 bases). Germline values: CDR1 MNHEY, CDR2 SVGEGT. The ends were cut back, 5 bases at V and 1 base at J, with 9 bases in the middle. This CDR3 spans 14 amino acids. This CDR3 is CASSIRGSYNEQFF. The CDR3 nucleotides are TGTGCCAGCAGTATCAGGGGTTCCTACAATGAGCAGTTCTTC.

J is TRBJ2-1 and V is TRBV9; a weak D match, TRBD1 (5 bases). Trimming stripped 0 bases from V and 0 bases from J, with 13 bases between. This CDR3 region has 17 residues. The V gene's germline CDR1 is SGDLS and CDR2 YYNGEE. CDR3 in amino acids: CASSVAERGRSYNEQFF. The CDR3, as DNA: TGTGCCAGCAGCGTAGCTGAAAGGGGTCGCTCCTACAATGAGCAGTTCTTC. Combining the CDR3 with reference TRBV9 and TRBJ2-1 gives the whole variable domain DSGVTQTPKHLITATGQRVTLRCSPRSGDLSVYWYQQSLDQGLQFLIQYYNGEERAKGNILERFSAQQFPDLHSELNLSSLELGDSALYFCASSVAERGRSYNEQFFGPGTRLTVL.

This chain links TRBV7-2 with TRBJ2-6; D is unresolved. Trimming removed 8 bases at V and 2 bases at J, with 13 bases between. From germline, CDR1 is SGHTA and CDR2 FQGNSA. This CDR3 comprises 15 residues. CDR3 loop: CASWSSLPGANVLTF. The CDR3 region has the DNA TGTGCCAGCTGGTCCAGTTTACCTGGGGCCAACGTCCTGACTTTC.

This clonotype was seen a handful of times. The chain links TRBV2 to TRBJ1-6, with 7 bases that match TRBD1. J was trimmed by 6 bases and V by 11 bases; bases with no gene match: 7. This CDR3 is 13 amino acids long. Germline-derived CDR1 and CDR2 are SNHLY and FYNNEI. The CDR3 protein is CAGMDRTNSPLHF. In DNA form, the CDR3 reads TGTGCCGGTATGGACAGGACTAATTCACCCCTCCACTTT.